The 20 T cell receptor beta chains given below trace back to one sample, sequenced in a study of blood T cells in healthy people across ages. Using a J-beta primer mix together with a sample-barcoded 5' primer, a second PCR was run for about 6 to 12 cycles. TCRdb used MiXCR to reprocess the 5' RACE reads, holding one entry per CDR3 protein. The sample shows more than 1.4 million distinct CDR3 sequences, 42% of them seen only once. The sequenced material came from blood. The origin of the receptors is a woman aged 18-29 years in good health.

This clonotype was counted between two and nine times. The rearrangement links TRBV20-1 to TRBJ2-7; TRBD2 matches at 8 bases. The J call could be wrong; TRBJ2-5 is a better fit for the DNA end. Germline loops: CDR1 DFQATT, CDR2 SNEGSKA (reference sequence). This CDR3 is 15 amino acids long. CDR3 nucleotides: TGCAGTGCTAGAGGGTTCGGGAGGGGGCAAGAGACCCAGTACTTC. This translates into CSARGFGRGQETQYF.

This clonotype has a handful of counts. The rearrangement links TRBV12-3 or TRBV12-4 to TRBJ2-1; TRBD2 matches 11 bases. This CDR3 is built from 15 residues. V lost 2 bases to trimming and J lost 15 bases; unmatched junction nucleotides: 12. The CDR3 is CASSLRPSGGLRWFF. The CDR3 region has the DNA TGTGCCAGCAGTTTAAGGCCTAGCGGGGGGCTAAGGTGGTTCTTC.

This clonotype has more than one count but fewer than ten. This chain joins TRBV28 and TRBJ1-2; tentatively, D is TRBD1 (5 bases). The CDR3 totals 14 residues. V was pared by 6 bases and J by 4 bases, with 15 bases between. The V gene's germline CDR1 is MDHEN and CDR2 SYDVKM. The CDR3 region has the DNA TGTGCCAGCAGCTCGACTCCAGGGAGCTATGGCTACACCTTC. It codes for CASSSTPGSYGYTF.

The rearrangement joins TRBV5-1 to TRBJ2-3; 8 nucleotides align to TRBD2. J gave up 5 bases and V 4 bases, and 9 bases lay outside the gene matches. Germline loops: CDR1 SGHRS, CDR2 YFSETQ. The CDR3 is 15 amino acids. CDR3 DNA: TGCGCCAGCAGCCCCGGGACTAGTTCATTAGATACGCAGTATTTT. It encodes CASSPGTSSLDTQYF.

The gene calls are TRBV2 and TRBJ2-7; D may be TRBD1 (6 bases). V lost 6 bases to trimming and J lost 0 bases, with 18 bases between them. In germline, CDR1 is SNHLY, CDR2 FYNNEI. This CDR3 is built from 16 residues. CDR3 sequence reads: CASREDLRQASYEQYF. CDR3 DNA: TGTGCCAGCAGAGAGGACCTTCGACAGGCCTCCTACGAGCAGTACTTC. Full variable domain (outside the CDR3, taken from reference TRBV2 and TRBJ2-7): EPEVTQTPSHQVTQMGQEVILRCVPISNHLYFYWYRQILGQKVEFLVSFYNNEISEKSEIFDDQFSVERPDGSNFTLKIRSTKLEDSAMYFCASREDLRQASYEQYFGPGTRLTVT.

For the CDR3, the DNA is TGCAGTGCTGGGGCGGGACAGGGGGCCGCTGAAGCTTTCTTT. Protein: CSAGAGQGAAEAFF. The chain employs TRBV20-1 and TRBJ1-1, with 12 positions matching TRBD1. The CDR3 is 14 amino acids. The ends lost 5 bases at V and 6 bases at J; junction bases unmatched: 7. Germline lookup yields CDR1 DFQATT and CDR2 SNEGSKA (reference sequence).

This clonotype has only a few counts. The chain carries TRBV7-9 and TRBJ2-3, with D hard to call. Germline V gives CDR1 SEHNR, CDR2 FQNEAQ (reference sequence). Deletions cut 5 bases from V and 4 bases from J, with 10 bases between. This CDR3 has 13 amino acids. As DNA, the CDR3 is TGTGCCAGCAGCCCCAGATTATCAGATACGCAGTATTTT. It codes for CASSPRLSDTQYF.

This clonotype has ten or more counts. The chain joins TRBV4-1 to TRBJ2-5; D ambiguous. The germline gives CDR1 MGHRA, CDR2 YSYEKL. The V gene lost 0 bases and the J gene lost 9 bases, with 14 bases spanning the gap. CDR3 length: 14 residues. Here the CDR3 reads CASSQDTLVGSQYF. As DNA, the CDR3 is TGCGCCAGCAGCCAAGATACTCTCGTGGGGTCCCAGTACTTC.

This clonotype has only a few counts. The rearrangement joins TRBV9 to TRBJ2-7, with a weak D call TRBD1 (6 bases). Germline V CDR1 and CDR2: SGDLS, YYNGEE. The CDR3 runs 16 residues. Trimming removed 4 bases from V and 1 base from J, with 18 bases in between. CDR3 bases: TGTGCCAGCAGCTTTTCAGTCCGGGACAATTCCTACGAGCAGTACTTC. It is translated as CASSFSVRDNSYEQYF.

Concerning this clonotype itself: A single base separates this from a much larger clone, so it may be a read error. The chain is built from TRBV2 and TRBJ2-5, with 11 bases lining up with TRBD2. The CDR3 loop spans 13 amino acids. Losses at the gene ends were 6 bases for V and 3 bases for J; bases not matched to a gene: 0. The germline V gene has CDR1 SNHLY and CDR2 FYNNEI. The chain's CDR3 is CASRTSGKETQYF. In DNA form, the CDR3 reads TGTGCCAGCAGGACTAGCGGGAAAGAGACCCAGTACTTC.

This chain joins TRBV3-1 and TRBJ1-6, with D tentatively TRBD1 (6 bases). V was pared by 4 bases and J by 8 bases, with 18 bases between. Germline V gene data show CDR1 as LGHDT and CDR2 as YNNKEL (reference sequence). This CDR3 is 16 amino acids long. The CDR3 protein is CASSRLRGEGDSPLHF. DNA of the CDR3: TGTGCCAGCAGCCGACTTCGAGGTGAGGGGGATTCACCCCTCCACTTT.

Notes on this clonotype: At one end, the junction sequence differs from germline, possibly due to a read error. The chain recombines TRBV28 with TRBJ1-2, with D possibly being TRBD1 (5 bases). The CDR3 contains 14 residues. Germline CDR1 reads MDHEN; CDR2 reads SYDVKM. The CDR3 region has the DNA TGTGCCAGCAGTTTGGGACCGATTAACTATGGCTGCACCTTC. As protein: CASSLGPINYGCTF.

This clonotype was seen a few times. The CDR3, as DNA: TGTGCCAGCTCCTGGGACGGTAACCCCTACGAGCAGTACTTC. This gives the protein CASSWDGNPYEQYF. The chain links TRBV18 to TRBJ2-7; perhaps D is TRBD1 or TRBD2 (5 bases each). The V and J ends lost 6 bases and 2 bases respectively, with 14 bases between them. The CDR3 contains 14 residues. From germline, CDR1 is KGHSH and CDR2 LQKENI.

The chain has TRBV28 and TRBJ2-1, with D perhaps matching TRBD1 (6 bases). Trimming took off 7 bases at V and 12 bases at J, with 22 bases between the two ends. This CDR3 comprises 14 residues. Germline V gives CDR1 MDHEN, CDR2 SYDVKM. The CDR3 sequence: CASTIGWGPAGQFF. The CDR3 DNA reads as TGTGCCAGCACTATCGGATGGGGGCCCGCGGGGCAGTTCTTC.

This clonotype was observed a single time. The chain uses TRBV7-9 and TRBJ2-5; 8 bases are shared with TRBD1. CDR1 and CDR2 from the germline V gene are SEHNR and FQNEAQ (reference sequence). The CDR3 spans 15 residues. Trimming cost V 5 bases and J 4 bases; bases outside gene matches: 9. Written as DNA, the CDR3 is TGTGCCAGCAGCCCGGGGGACAGGCCTTTAGAGACCCAGTACTTC. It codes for CASSPGDRPLETQYF.

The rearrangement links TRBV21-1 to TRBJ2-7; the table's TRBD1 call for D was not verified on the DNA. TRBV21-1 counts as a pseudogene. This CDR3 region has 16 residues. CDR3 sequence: CASSKLGSAGEDEQYF. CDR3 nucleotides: TGTGCCAGCAGCAAATTGGGGTCCGCGGGCGAGGACGAGCAGTACTTC.

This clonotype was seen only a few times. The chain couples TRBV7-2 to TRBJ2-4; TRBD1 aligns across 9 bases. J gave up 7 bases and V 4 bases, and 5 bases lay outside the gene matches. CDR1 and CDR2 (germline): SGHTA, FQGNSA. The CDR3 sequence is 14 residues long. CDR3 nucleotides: TGTGCCAGCAGCTCAGGACAGGGGACGAACATTCAGTACTTC. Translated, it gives CASSSGQGTNIQYF. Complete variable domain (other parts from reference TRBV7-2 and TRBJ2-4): GAGVSQSPSNKVTEKGKDVELRCDPISGHTALYWYRQSLGQGLEFLIYFQGNSAPDKSGLPSDRFSAERTGGSVSTLTIQRTQQEDSAVYLCASSSGQGTNIQYFGAGTRLSVL.

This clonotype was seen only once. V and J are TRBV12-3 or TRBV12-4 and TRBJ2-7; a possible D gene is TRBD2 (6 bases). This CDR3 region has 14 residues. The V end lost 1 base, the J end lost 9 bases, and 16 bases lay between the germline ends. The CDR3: CASSLGVGGDVQYF. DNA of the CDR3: TGTGCCAGCAGTTTAGGGGTAGGAGGGGACGTGCAGTACTTC.

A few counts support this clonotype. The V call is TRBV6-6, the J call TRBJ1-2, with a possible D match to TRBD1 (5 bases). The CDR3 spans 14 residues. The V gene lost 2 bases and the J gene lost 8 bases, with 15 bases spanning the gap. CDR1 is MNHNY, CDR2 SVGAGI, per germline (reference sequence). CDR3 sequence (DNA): TGTGCCAGCAGTTACGGTGGGGGTGAGGGAGGCTACACCTTC. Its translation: CASSYGGGEGGYTF.

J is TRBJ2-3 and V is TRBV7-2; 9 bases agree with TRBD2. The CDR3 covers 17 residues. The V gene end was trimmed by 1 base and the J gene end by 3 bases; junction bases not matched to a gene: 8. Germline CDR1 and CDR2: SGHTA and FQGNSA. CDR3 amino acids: CASSLVPAGGLTDTQYF. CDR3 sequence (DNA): TGTGCCAGCAGCTTAGTACCAGCGGGAGGCTTGACAGATACGCAGTATTTT.